A single TCR beta chain is shown here with its context. As yet, its antigen is unknown. This specimen belongs to a study of OX40 agonist ivuxolimab in advanced cancers. Study conclusions and caveats: Certain nonresponding patients likewise had low normalized T-cell clonal expansion.

Clones were read by immunoSEQ multiplex PCR, and TCRdb kept only the in-frame ones, dropping some. Of tens of thousands of clones in the sample, 90% to 95% are singletons; the top ten hold 1.1%. This TCR was sampled from an adult with an advanced solid tumor such as melanoma, head and neck, liver or kidney cancer. The source was CD4+ or CD8+ T cells sorted from blood, collected in a trial of the OX40 agonist ivuxolimab.

The CDR3 DNA reads TGTGCCAGCAGTCCGGGTCCGACAGGGGTTGGCAATCAGCCCCAGCATTTT. This codes for CASSPGPTGVGNQPQHF. The chain joins TRBV28 to TRBJ1-5, with 8 positions matching TRBD1. Germline CDR1 is MDHEN and CDR2 is SYDVKM. There are 17 residues in the CDR3. J lost 2 bases, V lost 5 bases, and 11 bases had no gene match.